This paragraph reports one T cell receptor (beta chain). The sample has other DNA sequences that encode this CDR3 too. The V gene lost 0 bases and the J gene lost 4 bases, with 10 bases spanning the gap. Germline CDR1 is SGHRS and CDR2 is YFSETQ. The CDR3 length is 14 residues. The data were obtained in a study of blood T cell repertoires in COVID-19. The wider study: Researchers got acute and convalescent COVID-19 samples from the United States, Italy and Spain.

Only in-frame clones appear in the TCRdb table, and some are missing; sequencing was by immunoSEQ multiplex PCR. The sample includes more than 300,000 clones, just over 85% of them seen just once. V is TRBV5-1 and J is TRBJ2-5; weak D call: TRBD1 (5 bases). The clonotype originates from a woman aged 18-30 years who had recovered from COVID-19. The material sequenced was PBMCs or T cells enriched from blood (not recorded which). CDR3 nucleotide sequence: TGCGCCAGCAGCTTGGGAACCCAGGGAGAGACCCAGTACTTC. It specifies CASSLGTQGETQYF. Complete variable domain (other parts from reference TRBV5-1 and TRBJ2-5): KAGVTQTPRYLIKTRGQQVTLSCSPISGHRSVSWYQQTPGQGLQFLFEYFSETQRNKGNFPGRFSGRQFSNSRSEMNVSTLELGDSALYLCASSLGTQGETQYFGPGTRLLVL.